This entry describes one T cell receptor (beta chain). The library was prepared for alpha chains; this beta chain is a stray read, so its frequency means little. Germline lookup yields CDR1 SGHDT and CDR2 YYEEEE. The V end was cut by 0 bases, the J end by 2 bases, with 6 bases between. The CDR3 consists of 14 residues. Each CDR3 protein gets one entry after TCRdb re-called the RT-PCR reads with MiXCR. This table holds 150 or so distinct CDR3 sequences, 75% to 85% found once. This TCR was recovered from a female donor with primary Sjogren's syndrome. The chain carries TRBV5-6 and TRBJ1-3; no clear D gene. Sequenced material: memory CD4+ T cells from salivary gland. The CDR3 region is CASSLVQAGNTIYF. CDR3 coding DNA: TGTGCCAGCAGCTTGGTGCAGGCTGGAAACACCATATATTTT. Drawing the rest from reference TRBV5-6 and TRBJ1-3, the complete variable domain is DAGVTQSPTHLIKTRGQQVTLRCSPKSGHDTVSWYQQALGQGPQFIFQYYEEEERQRGNFPDRFSGHQFPNYSSELNVNALLLGDSALYLCASSLVQAGNTIYFGEGSWLTVV.